This TCR beta chain was sequenced during a study of shared clonotypes between healthy human individuals. Study outcomes and limitations: The four-donor shared clonotypes exceeded non-shared clonotypes in generation probability, with non-shared ones scoring lower. Generally, naive subsets (rather than memory subsets) showed larger estimated richness.

Concerning this clone: What it binds is unknown.

The genomic DNA of each subset was split evenly across several immunoSEQ plates. Some clones are missing from TCRdb's copy, which holds only in-frame ones; the method was immunoSEQ multiplex PCR. The profile shows 550,000 to 850,000 clones, 72% of them singletons. CDR3 size: 13 residues. The germline V gene encodes CDR1 LNHDA and CDR2 SQIVND (reference sequence). Trimming cost V 6 bases and J 4 bases; bases outside gene matches: 4. This TCR was recovered from a woman aged 30 to 39 in good health. The chain combines TRBV19 with TRBJ1-1; TRBD1 agrees at 8 bases. Sequenced material: memory CD4+ T cells sorted from blood. Subset indicated: CD45RA-negative fraction. This chain's CDR3 is CASRLQGGTEAFF. The DNA for the CDR3 is TGTGCCAGTAGACTACAGGGGGGCACTGAAGCTTTCTTT.